Below, 17 T cell receptor beta chains from the same sample are listed, as sequenced in a study of blood T cell repertoires in COVID-19. Assay: immunoSEQ multiplex PCR; the TCRdb copy retains only in-frame clones and omits some. This table holds about 210,000 clones, about four fifths found once. Material for sequencing was peripheral blood. These receptors were obtained from a woman in her thirties or forties with acute or convalescent COVID-19.

The gene calls are TRBV9 and TRBJ2-1; 9 bases map to TRBD2. Germline loops: CDR1 SGDLS, CDR2 YYNGEE. The CDR3 has 17 residues. J lost 9 bases, V lost 6 bases, and 19 bases had no gene match. The CDR3 protein is CASTQDPLSGSVGEQFF. DNA for the CDR3: TGTGCCAGCACTCAAGACCCCCTTAGCGGGAGTGTGGGTGAGCAGTTCTTC.

The gene calls are TRBV25-1 and TRBJ2-7, with 8 nucleotides matching TRBD1. Trimming cost V 6 bases and J 4 bases; bases outside gene matches: 14. The CDR3 covers 16 residues. Looked up from germline, CDR1 is MGHDK and CDR2 is SYGVNS. The CDR3 here is CASSLHPGTGLYEQYF. The CDR3 DNA reads as TGTGCCAGCAGCCTCCACCCCGGGACAGGCCTTTACGAGCAGTACTTC.

The rearrangement uses TRBV30 and TRBJ1-3, with D tentatively TRBD1 (5 bases). V was pared by 2 bases and J by 0 bases, with 20 bases between. CDR3 length: 18 amino acids. Germline V lookup: CDR1 GTSNPN, CDR2 SVGIG (reference sequence). The CDR3, as DNA: TGTGCCTGGAGTTCTAGACCGTTTGGGACTAGCTCTGGAAACACCATATATTTT. Translated: CAWSSRPFGTSSGNTIYF.

CDR3 sequence (DNA): TGTGCCAGCAGCCAAGTCCCTGACAGGGTAAGCAATCAGCCCCAGCATTTT. Its protein product is CASSQVPDRVSNQPQHF. The J gene is TRBJ1-5, the V gene TRBV3-1 (or the pseudogene TRBV3-2), with TRBD1 identical over 7 bases. The CDR3 covers 17 residues. The germline gives CDR1 LGHDT, CDR2 YNNKEL (reference sequence). The V and J ends lost 1 base and 1 base, in that order; junction bases with no gene match: 7.

This clone occurred many times. The V gene is TRBV14, the J gene TRBJ2-7, with TRBD1 identical over 9 bases. CDR1 is SGHDN, CDR2 FVKESK, per germline. With 3 bases clipped from V and 2 bases from J, the junction kept 2 bases outside the gene matches. The CDR3 runs 14 residues. The CDR3, as DNA: TGTGCCAGCAGCCAGGACAGGGGCACCTACGAGCAGTACTTC. It translates to CASSQDRGTYEQYF.

The chain combines TRBV5-4 with TRBJ1-2; 7 bases map to TRBD1. Losses at the gene ends were 2 bases for V and 4 bases for J; bases not matched to a gene: 8. The germline V gene has CDR1 SGHNT and CDR2 YYREEE (reference sequence). This CDR3 is 15 amino acids long. The CDR3 sequence is CASSLPGQQLYGYTF. In DNA, the CDR3 is TGTGCCAGCAGCTTACCGGGACAGCAACTCTATGGCTACACCTTC.

This clone was counted between two and nine times. The chain recombines TRBV19 with TRBJ1-3; the D gene is possibly TRBD1 (5 bases). V lost 1 base and J lost 2, with 9 bases in between. CDR3 length equals 15 residues. Germline CDR1 and CDR2: LNHDA and SQIVND (reference sequence). This CDR3 reads CASSIVSRAGNTIYF. In nucleotides, the CDR3 is TGTGCCAGTAGTATAGTTTCCAGGGCTGGAAACACCATATATTTT.

The chain employs TRBV27 and TRBJ2-1; D is perhaps TRBD2 (5 bases). The V gene's germline CDR1 is MNHEY and CDR2 SMNVEV (reference sequence). The CDR3 contains 12 residues. V shed 8 bases and J shed 7 bases, with 12 bases lying between them. The chain's CDR3 is CASGLLGNEQFF. CDR3 DNA: TGTGCCAGCGGACTTTTAGGAAATGAGCAGTTCTTC.

The gene calls are TRBV3-1 (or the pseudogene TRBV3-2) and TRBJ1-6, with TRBD1 identical over 9 bases. Trimming removed 4 bases from V and 6 bases from J; junction bases left unmatched: 7. This CDR3 has 16 amino acids. Germline V gene data show CDR1 as LGHDT and CDR2 as YNNKEL (reference sequence). CDR3 protein: CASSRGATGGNSPLHF. In DNA form, the CDR3 reads TGTGCCAGCAGCCGCGGTGCGACAGGGGGTAATTCACCCCTCCACTTT.

This rearrangement joins TRBV11-3 to TRBJ2-7; 7 bases agree with TRBD2. Germline V gene data show CDR1 as SGHNT and CDR2 as YENEEA. This CDR3 region has 13 residues. V dropped 2 bases and J dropped 6; count of bases not matched to a gene: 4. DNA of the CDR3: TGTGCCAGCAGCTTATGGGAGGGGTCCGAGCAGTACTTC. Translated: CASSLWEGSEQYF.

The rearrangement uses TRBV30 and TRBJ1-5; possibly TRBD1 for D (6 bases). The V gene lost 0 bases and the J gene lost 0 bases, with 12 bases spanning the gap. The CDR3 contains 16 residues. Germline CDR1 is GTSNPN and CDR2 is SVGIG (reference sequence). The chain's CDR3 is CAWSVSRTDSNQPQHF. The DNA of the CDR3 is TGTGCCTGGAGTGTATCCCGGACAGATAGCAATCAGCCCCAGCATTTT.

This clone was counted only a few times. The chain employs TRBV5-1 and TRBJ2-5, with D perhaps matching TRBD2 (6 bases). CDR3 length: 15 amino acids. Trimming shortened V by 4 bases and J by 3 bases, and 16 bases separated the two germline ends. Germline-derived CDR1 and CDR2 are SGHRS and YFSETQ. CDR3 in amino acids: CASSRRGPQEETQYF. The DNA of the CDR3 is TGCGCCAGCAGCAGGCGGGGACCCCAAGAAGAGACCCAGTACTTC. Based on the CDR3 plus reference TRBV5-1 and TRBJ2-5, the full variable domain is KAGVTQTPRYLIKTRGQQVTLSCSPISGHRSVSWYQQTPGQGLQFLFEYFSETQRNKGNFPGRFSGRQFSNSRSEMNVSTLELGDSALYLCASSRRGPQEETQYFGPGTRLLVL.

This chain links TRBV6-5 with TRBJ1-5; tentatively, D is TRBD1 (6 bases). CDR3 length equals 13 residues. Looked up from germline, CDR1 is MNHEY and CDR2 is SVGAGI. The V and J ends lost 6 bases and 6 bases respectively, with 12 bases between them. The CDR3 protein is CASSTGLTQPQHF. CDR3 DNA: TGTGCCAGCAGCACAGGGTTGACTCAGCCCCAGCATTTT.

V and J are TRBV5-1 and TRBJ2-7; D is perhaps TRBD2 (5 bases). CDR1 and CDR2 from the germline V gene are SGHRS and YFSETQ. This CDR3 spans 14 amino acids. V was pared by 0 bases and J by 4 bases, with 11 bases between. CDR3 region: CASSLVASQYEQYF. The DNA for the CDR3 is TGCGCCAGCAGCTTGGTAGCGAGTCAGTACGAGCAGTACTTC.

The gene calls are TRBV10-2 and TRBJ2-7; 16 positions agree with TRBD2. Germline CDR1 and CDR2: WSHSY and SAAADI. The CDR3 totals 18 residues. Trimming removed 2 bases from V and 0 bases from J; junction bases left unmatched: 4. The CDR3 coding sequence is TGCGCCAGCAGTGAGGGGGGACTAGCGGGGGGGCCCTCCTACGAGCAGTACTTC. The encoded protein is CASSEGGLAGGPSYEQYF.

CDR3 residues: CSVDETGGATYGYTF. The CDR3 nucleotides are TGCAGCGTTGATGAAACAGGGGGCGCCACCTATGGCTACACCTTC. V and J are TRBV29-1 and TRBJ1-2; the match to TRBD1 covers 9 bases. Germline assignment: CDR1 SQVTM and CDR2 ANQGSEA. The length of the CDR3 is 15 residues. V trimming: 3 bases; J trimming: 4 bases; junction bases outside the gene matches: 9.

V usage is TRBV3-1 (or the pseudogene TRBV3-2) and J usage is TRBJ2-5, with 8 nucleotides matching TRBD1. Germline CDR1 is LGHDT and CDR2 is YNNKEL (reference sequence). This CDR3 has 15 residues. J lost 4 bases, V lost 1 base, and 5 bases had no gene match. The chain's CDR3 is CASSQVRGRSETQYF. CDR3 DNA sequence: TGTGCCAGCAGCCAAGTCAGGGGGCGCTCAGAGACCCAGTACTTC.